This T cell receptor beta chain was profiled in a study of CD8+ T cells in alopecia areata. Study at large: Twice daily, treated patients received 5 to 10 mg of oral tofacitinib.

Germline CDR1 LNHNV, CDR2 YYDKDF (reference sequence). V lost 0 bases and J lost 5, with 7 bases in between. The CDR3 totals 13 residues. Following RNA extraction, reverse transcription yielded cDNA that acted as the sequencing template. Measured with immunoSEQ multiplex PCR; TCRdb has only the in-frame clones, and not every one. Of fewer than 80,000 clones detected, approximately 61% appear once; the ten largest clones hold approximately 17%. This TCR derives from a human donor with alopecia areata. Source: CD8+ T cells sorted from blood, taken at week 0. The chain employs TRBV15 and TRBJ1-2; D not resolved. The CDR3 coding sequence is TGTGCCACCAGCAGAGAGGAGGTTTATGGCTACACCTTC. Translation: CATSREEVYGYTF. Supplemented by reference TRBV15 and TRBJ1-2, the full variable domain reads DAMVIQNPRYQVTQFGKPVTLSCSQTLNHNVMYWYQQKSSQAPKLLFHYYDKDFNNEADTPDNFQSRRPNTSFCFLDIRSPGLGDTAMYLCATSREEVYGYTFGSGTRLTVV.